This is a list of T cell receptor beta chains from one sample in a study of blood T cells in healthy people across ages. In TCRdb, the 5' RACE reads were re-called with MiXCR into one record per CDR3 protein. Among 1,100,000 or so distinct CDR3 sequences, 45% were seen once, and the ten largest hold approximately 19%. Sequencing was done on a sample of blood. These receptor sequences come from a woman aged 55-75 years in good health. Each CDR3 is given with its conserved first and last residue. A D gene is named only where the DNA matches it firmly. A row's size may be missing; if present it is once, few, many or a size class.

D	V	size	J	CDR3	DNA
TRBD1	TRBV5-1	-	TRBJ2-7	CASQGQGYEQYF	TGCGCCAGCCAGGGACAGGGGTACGAGCAGTACTTC
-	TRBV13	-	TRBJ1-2	CASSTGQNALDGYTF	TGTGCCAGCAGCACCGGACAGAACGCCCTCGATGGCTACACCTTC
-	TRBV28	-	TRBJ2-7	CASSLKYSDRKYEQYF	TGTGCCAGCAGTTTAAAATACTCCGACAGGAAATACGAGCAGTACTTC
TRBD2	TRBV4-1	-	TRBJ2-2	CASRKRENTGELFF	TGCGCCAGCAGAAAGCGGGAGAACACCGGGGAGCTGTTTTTT
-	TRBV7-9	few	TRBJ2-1	CASSPPLRSYNEQFF	TGTGCCAGCAGCCCCCCCTTGCGGTCCTACAATGAGCAGTTCTTC
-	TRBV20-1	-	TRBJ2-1	CSARDGAVSYNEQFF	TGCAGTGCTAGAGATGGGGCAGTCTCCTACAATGAGCAGTTCTTC
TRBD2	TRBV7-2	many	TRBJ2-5	CASSLQARTSRETQYF	TGTGCCAGCAGCCTCCAGGCACGGACTAGCCGAGAGACCCAGTACTTC
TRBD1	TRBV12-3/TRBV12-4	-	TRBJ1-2	CASSQQGVAGYTF	TGTGCCAGCAGCCAACAGGGGGTGGCTGGCTACACCTTC
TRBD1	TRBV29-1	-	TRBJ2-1	CSVEKTGINEQFF	TGCAGCGTCGAGAAGACAGGGATCAATGAGCAGTTCTTC
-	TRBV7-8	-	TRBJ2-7	CASSFRDVEQYF	TGTGCCAGCAGCTTTCGGGACGTCGAGCAGTACTTC
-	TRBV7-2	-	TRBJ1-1	CASSLDSPEAFF	TGTGCCAGCAGCTTAGATTCCCCTGAAGCTTTCTTT
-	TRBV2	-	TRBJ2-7	CASSKSAGNYEQYF	TGTGCCAGCAGCAAATCAGCAGGGAACTACGAGCAGTACTTC
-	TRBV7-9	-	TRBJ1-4	CASSLEGQGREKLFF	TGTGCCAGCAGCTTAGAAGGCCAGGGGCGTGAAAAACTGTTTTTT
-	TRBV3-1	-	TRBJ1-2	CASSQVPGLEGYTF	TGTGCCAGCAGCCAAGTTCCCGGTCTCGAGGGCTACACCTTC
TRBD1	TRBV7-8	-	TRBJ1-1	CASRDRYSNTEAFF	TGTGCCAGCAGGGACAGGTACTCGAACACTGAAGCTTTCTTT
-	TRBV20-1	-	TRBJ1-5	CSARARTESYSNQPQHF	TGCAGTGCTAGGGCCCGGACAGAGTCATATAGCAATCAGCCCCAGCATTTT
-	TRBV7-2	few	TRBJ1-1	CASRRGGSNTEAFF	TGTGCCAGCCGCAGGGGAGGTTCGAACACTGAAGCTTTCTTT
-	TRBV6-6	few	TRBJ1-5	CASSYSSGGLNQPQHF	TGTGCCAGCAGTTACTCGAGCGGGGGGCTTAATCAGCCCCAGCATTTT
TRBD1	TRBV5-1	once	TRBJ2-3	CASSFYPGQGDTQYF	TGCGCCAGCAGCTTCTATCCGGGACAGGGGGATACGCAGTATTTT
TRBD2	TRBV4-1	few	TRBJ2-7	CASSQARGGLAGESSYEQYF	TGCGCCAGCAGCCAAGCCCGGGGGGGACTAGCGGGAGAAAGCTCCTACGAGCAGTACTTC
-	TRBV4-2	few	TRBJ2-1	CASSRDREQFF	TGTGCCAGCAGCCGAGATCGTGAGCAGTTCTTC
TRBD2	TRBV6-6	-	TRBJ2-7	CASRPLAGSYNEQYF	TGTGCCAGCAGGCCCCTAGCGGGTTCCTACAATGAGCAGTACTTC
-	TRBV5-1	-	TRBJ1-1	CASSLVRGSDTEAFF	TGCGCCAGCAGCTTGGTACGGGGAAGCGACACTGAAGCTTTCTTT
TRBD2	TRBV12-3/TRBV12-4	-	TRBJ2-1	CASSSTSGRLNEQFF	TGTGCCAGCAGTTCGACTAGCGGGAGGTTGAATGAGCAGTTCTTC
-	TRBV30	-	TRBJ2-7	CAWRGGTSYEQYF	TGTGCCTGGAGAGGCGGGACTTCCTACGAGCAGTACTTC
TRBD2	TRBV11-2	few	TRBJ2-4	CASSMLLTSGRRAKNIQYF	TGTGCCAGCAGCATGCTACTGACTAGCGGGAGGAGAGCCAAAAACATTCAGTACTTC
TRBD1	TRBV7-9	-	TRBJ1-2	CASSLKQGGYGYTF	TGTGCCAGCAGCCTAAAACAGGGGGGTTATGGCTACACCTTC
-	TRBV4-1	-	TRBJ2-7	CASSQGSSEQYF	TGCGCCAGCAGCCAAGGCAGTTCCGAGCAGTACTTC
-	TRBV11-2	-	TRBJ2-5	CASSLATWVQETQYF	TGTGCCAGCAGCTTAGCCACCTGGGTACAAGAGACCCAGTACTTC
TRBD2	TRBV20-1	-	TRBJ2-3	CSASEGRLAGPDTQYF	TGCAGTGCTAGTGAGGGGAGGCTAGCGGGACCAGATACGCAGTATTTT
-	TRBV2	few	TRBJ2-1	CASSEVWVEQFF	TGTGCCAGCAGTGAGGTATGGGTTGAGCAGTTCTTC
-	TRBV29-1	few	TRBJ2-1	CSVVYDTNEQFF	TGCAGCGTTGTCTACGATACTAATGAGCAGTTCTTC
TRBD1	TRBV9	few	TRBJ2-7	CASSVGIRGQGNYEQYF	TGTGCCAGCAGCGTAGGCATTCGGGGACAGGGGAACTACGAGCAGTACTTC
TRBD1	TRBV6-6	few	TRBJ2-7	CASGRGDRAHEQYF	TGTGCCAGCGGACGGGGGGACAGGGCCCACGAGCAGTACTTC
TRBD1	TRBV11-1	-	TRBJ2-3	CASSSKRDRGSDTQYF	TGTGCCAGCAGCTCCAAGCGGGACAGGGGATCAGATACGCAGTATTTT
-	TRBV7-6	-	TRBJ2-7	CASSPSSDYEQYF	TGTGCCAGCAGCCCATCAAGCGACTACGAGCAGTACTTC
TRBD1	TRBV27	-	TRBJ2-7	CASLLTGGFGEQYF	TGTGCCAGCCTCCTCACAGGGGGGTTCGGCGAGCAGTACTTC
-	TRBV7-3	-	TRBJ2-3	CASSSRSGDTQYF	TGTGCCAGCAGCTCCCGGAGTGGAGATACGCAGTATTTT
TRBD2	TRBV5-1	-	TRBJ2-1	CASSLGREGYNEQFF	TGCGCCAGCAGCTTGGGGCGGGAGGGCTACAATGAGCAGTTCTTC
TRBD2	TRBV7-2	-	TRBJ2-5	CASSSSLAGVWSEQYF	TGTGCCAGCAGCTCCTCTTTAGCGGGAGTATGGAGTGAGCAGTACTTC
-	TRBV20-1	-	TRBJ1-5	CSARDGGGDQPQHF	TGCAGTGCTAGAGATGGGGGGGGGGACCAGCCCCAGCATTTT
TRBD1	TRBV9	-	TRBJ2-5	CASSATGRETQYF	TGTGCCAGCAGCGCGACAGGGCGGGAGACCCAGTACTTC
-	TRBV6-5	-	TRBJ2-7	CASSERIGLNEQYF	TGTGCCAGCAGCGAAAGGATCGGGTTAAACGAGCAGTACTTC
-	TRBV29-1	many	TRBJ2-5	CSVDPLIQETQYF	TGCAGCGTTGACCCTCTGATTCAAGAGACCCAGTACTTC
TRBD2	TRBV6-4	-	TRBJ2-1	CASSARGIAGLYNEQFF	TGTGCCAGCAGTGCTCGGGGCATAGCGGGACTATACAATGAGCAGTTCTTC
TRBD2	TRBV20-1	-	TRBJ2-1	CSATDFLADIYNEQLF	TGCAGTGCTACTGATTTTCTAGCGGATATCTACAATGAGCAGTTATTC
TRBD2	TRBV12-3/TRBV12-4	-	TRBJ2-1	CASSRGLANNEQFF	TGTGCCAGCAGCCGAGGACTAGCGAACAATGAGCAGTTCTTC
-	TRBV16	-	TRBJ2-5	CASSQDGGRGETQYF	TGTGCCAGCAGCCAAGATGGGGGCCGGGGAGAGACCCAGTACTTC